Each of the 28 T cell receptor beta chains below was sequenced from the same sample in a study of shared clonotypes between healthy human individuals. Produced via immunoSEQ multiplex PCR; TCRdb's table is partial and in-frame only. The data contain about half a million clones, over 70% of them seen just once; the ten biggest clones take up approximately 11%. Source material: PBMCs. The receptors derive from a woman in her thirties or forties in good health. Some clones in this sample may be carry-over from other donors' samples.

V and J are TRBV15 and TRBJ2-7; TRBD1 matches 9 bases. This CDR3 is built from 14 residues. Germline V lookup: CDR1 LNHNV, CDR2 YYDKDF (reference sequence). Trimming cost V 4 bases and J 7 bases; bases outside gene matches: 8. The CDR3 region has the DNA TGTGCCACCAGCACCCGGGACAGGGTGAGGGAGCAGTACTTC. It yields the protein CATSTRDRVREQYF.

Turning to this clone: This CDR3 is also generated by other DNA sequences in the sample. This chain joins TRBV30 and TRBJ1-5; unclear D gene. The CDR3 extends over 13 amino acids. Per germline, CDR1 GTSNPN and CDR2 SVGIG (reference sequence). Trimming pared 2 bases from V and 2 bases from J, leaving 7 bases between. This CDR3 reads CAWSPGGNQPQHF. CDR3 DNA sequence: TGTGCCTGGAGTCCTGGGGGCAATCAGCCCCAGCATTTT.

Concerning this clone itself: A far larger clone is one base from this, pointing to a likely read error. Other DNA sequences in this sample translate to the same CDR3. V and J are TRBV7-9 and TRBJ2-1; D remains ambiguous. With 5 bases removed from V and 2 bases from J, the gap between germline ends came to 13 bases. Per germline, CDR1 SEHNR and CDR2 FQNEAQ (reference sequence). The CDR3 contains 15 residues. The CDR3 coding sequence is TGTGCCAGCAGCCTAGTTCCAGAGGCCTACAATGAGCAGTTCTTC. Amino acids: CASSLVPEAYNEQFF. Full variable domain (rest looked up from reference TRBV7-9 and TRBJ2-1): DTGVSQNPRHKITKRGQNVTFRCDPISEHNRLYWYRQTLGQGPEFLTYFQNEAQLEKSRLLSDRFSAERPKGSFSTLEIQRTEQGDSAMYLCASSLVPEAYNEQFFGPGTRLTVL.

With respect to this clone: The junction and the germline gene differ at one end; a read error may be behind it. J is TRBJ1-3 and V is TRBV18; no definite D call. The CDR3 runs to 16 residues. Germline CDR1 reads KGHSH; CDR2 reads LQKENI. The CDR3, as DNA: TGTGCCAGCTCACCACTGGGCCGATTCTCTGTAAACACCATATATTTT. Translated: CASSPLGRFSVNTIYF. Full variable domain (remainder filled in from reference TRBV18 and TRBJ1-3): NAGVMQNPRHLVRRRGQEARLRCSPMKGHSHVYWYRQLPEEGLKFMVYLQKENIIDESGMPKERFSAEFPKEGPSILRIQQVVRGDSAAYFCASSPLGRFSVNTIYFGEGSWLTVV.

The chain carries TRBV18 and TRBJ1-2, with 7 bases identical to TRBD1. Trimming took 2 bases from V and 3 from J; bases not matched to a gene: 6. Germline loops: CDR1 KGHSH, CDR2 LQKENI. The CDR3 covers 15 residues. The CDR3 loop reads CASSPITDRDYGYTF. The CDR3 DNA reads TGTGCCAGCTCACCAATAACAGACAGGGACTATGGCTACACCTTC.

The V call is TRBV28, the J call TRBJ1-4, with 11 bases fitting TRBD1. After removal of 5 bases from V and 8 bases from J, the junction contained 4 bases not matched to a gene. CDR3 size: 14 residues. Per germline, CDR1 MDHEN and CDR2 SYDVKM. CDR3 nucleotide sequence: TGTGCCAGCAGTGTGGGGACAGGGGGAGAAAAACTGTTTTTT. Its translation is CASSVGTGGEKLFF.

This clone was detected a few times. This chain links TRBV7-3 with TRBJ2-3; 7 bases line up with TRBD1. Germline-derived CDR1 and CDR2 are SGHTA and FQGTGA. The trim removed 5 bases at V and 4 bases at J, leaving 6 bases unmatched. The CDR3 totals 14 residues. The DNA for the CDR3 is TGTGCCAGCAGCCTCGACAGGGCGTCAGATACGCAGTATTTT. This encodes CASSLDRASDTQYF.

V usage is TRBV29-1 and J usage is TRBJ2-1; tentative D call: TRBD2 (6 bases). Trimming took off 2 bases at V and 6 bases at J, with 14 bases between the two ends. This CDR3 is 14 amino acids long. CDR1 is SQVTM and CDR2 is ANQGSEA in the germline V gene. The CDR3 nucleotides are TGCAGCGTTGAAAAGGGAGGTGCGAGCAATGAGCAGTTCTTC. It codes for CSVEKGGASNEQFF.

A remark on this clone: It differs at one base from a far larger clone, so likely a read error. At the DNA level, this CDR3 is encoded by other sequences in the same sample as well. This CDR3 is CAWSVTEMNTEAFF. The CDR3 DNA is TGTGCCTGGAGTGTAACAGAGATGAACACTGAAGCTTTCTTT. The chain carries TRBV30 and TRBJ1-1, with unresolved D. The CDR3 sequence is 14 residues long. With 0 bases removed from V and 0 bases from J, the gap between germline ends came to 8 bases. Per germline, CDR1 GTSNPN and CDR2 SVGIG (reference sequence).

This clone was recorded once. The CDR3 region is CSVVSWSQETQYF. CDR3 sequence (DNA): TGCAGCGTTGTGAGTTGGAGCCAAGAGACCCAGTACTTC. The chain joins TRBV29-1 to TRBJ2-5; D remains unclear. The CDR3 loop spans 13 amino acids. Trimming removed 4 bases from V and 1 base from J, with 10 bases in between. Germline V CDR1 and CDR2: SQVTM, ANQGSEA.

This clone was counted between two and nine times. The chain joins TRBV9 to TRBJ2-2, with D tentatively TRBD1 or TRBD2 (5 bases each). The germline CDR1 and CDR2 sequences are SGDLS and YYNGEE. V lost 4 bases and J lost 6, with 16 bases in between. This CDR3 comprises 15 residues. The CDR3 is CASSPEGRGPGELFF. The CDR3 region has the DNA TGTGCCAGCAGCCCCGAGGGTCGGGGCCCCGGGGAGCTGTTTTTT. Full variable domain (remainder filled in from reference TRBV9 and TRBJ2-2): DSGVTQTPKHLITATGQRVTLRCSPRSGDLSVYWYQQSLDQGLQFLIQYYNGEERAKGNILERFSAQQFPDLHSELNLSSLELGDSALYFCASSPEGRGPGELFFGEGSRLTVL.

The V call is TRBV28, the J call TRBJ2-1; D is possibly TRBD2 (5 bases). The V and J ends lost 4 bases and 8 bases respectively, with 6 bases between them. Germline lookup yields CDR1 MDHEN and CDR2 SYDVKM. The CDR3 consists of 11 residues. This chain's CDR3 is CASSSRDEQFF. Written as DNA, the CDR3 is TGTGCCAGCAGTTCGAGGGATGAGCAGTTCTTC.

This clone has a single count. The chain has TRBV7-6 and TRBJ1-5; no reliable D call. The CDR3 contains 13 residues. Trimming pared 3 bases from V and 1 base from J, leaving 4 bases between. Germline CDR1 SGHVS, CDR2 FNYEAQ. The CDR3 here is CASSFESNQPQHF. The CDR3 coding sequence is TGTGCCAGCAGCTTCGAGAGCAATCAGCCCCAGCATTTT. Full variable domain (outside the CDR3, taken from reference TRBV7-6 and TRBJ1-5): GAGVSQSPRYKVTKRGQDVALRCDPISGHVSLYWYRQALGQGPEFLTYFNYEAQQDKSGLPNDRFSAERPEGSISTLTIQRTEQRDSAMYRCASSFESNQPQHFGDGTRLSIL.

V usage is TRBV18 and J usage is TRBJ2-7; 7 bases agree with TRBD1. CDR1 and CDR2 (germline): KGHSH, LQKENI. The CDR3 is made up of 15 amino acids. After removal of 4 bases from V and 1 base from J, the junction contained 7 bases not matched to a gene. The DNA of the CDR3 is TGTGCCAGCTCACAGACCGGGACAGCATCCTACGAGCAGTACTTC. Its protein product is CASSQTGTASYEQYF. The full variable domain, completed using reference TRBV18 and TRBJ2-7, is NAGVMQNPRHLVRRRGQEARLRCSPMKGHSHVYWYRQLPEEGLKFMVYLQKENIIDESGMPKERFSAEFPKEGPSILRIQQVVRGDSAAYFCASSQTGTASYEQYFGPGTRLTVT.

This clone was detected only once. A far larger clone is one base from this, pointing to a likely read error. The rearrangement joins TRBV29-1 to TRBJ2-7; D is uncertain. Germline-derived CDR1 and CDR2 are SQVTM and ANQGSEA. CDR3 size: 12 residues. CDR3 sequence reads: CNVVGSSYEQYF. The CDR3 DNA is TGCAACGTTGTAGGCAGCTCCTACGAGCAGTACTTC.

Concerning this clone: A read error likely explains this, since a far larger clone differs by one base. This chain uses TRBV30 with TRBJ2-1; no firm D call. The germline V and J ends were trimmed by 1 base and 9 bases, with 10 bases remaining between them. The CDR3 totals 12 residues. Per germline, CDR1 GTSNPN and CDR2 SVGIG (reference sequence). The CDR3 DNA reads TGTGCCTGGAGTGGCACGAGCCCTGAGCAGTTCTTC. Residues: CAWSGTSPEQFF.

A remark on this clone: A far larger clone differs by one base, so this is likely a read error. The sample holds other DNA sequences that translate to the same CDR3. The chain carries TRBV5-1 and TRBJ1-4, with TRBD1 matching over 7 bases. The length of the CDR3 is 14 residues. Looked up from germline, CDR1 is SGHRS and CDR2 is YFSETQ. J was trimmed by 8 bases and V by 7 bases; bases with no gene match: 11. CDR3 amino acids: CASRRDSNNEKLFF. CDR3 DNA: TGCGCCAGCCGCCGGGACAGCAATAACGAAAAACTGTTTTTT.

The chain employs TRBV29-1 and TRBJ1-2; D possibly corresponds to TRBD1 (6 bases). In germline, CDR1 is SQVTM, CDR2 ANQGSEA. Trimming took off 2 bases at V and 6 bases at J, with 13 bases between the two ends. The CDR3 covers 13 residues. The CDR3 is CSVERGGVDGYTF. The CDR3 DNA follows: TGCAGCGTTGAAAGAGGGGGGGTAGATGGCTACACCTTC.

The J gene is TRBJ1-4, the V gene TRBV5-1; D is unresolved. Germline assignment: CDR1 SGHRS and CDR2 YFSETQ. The CDR3 spans 13 residues. Trimming removed 5 bases from V and 2 bases from J, with 7 bases in between. The CDR3: CASSHGTNEKLFF. In DNA, the CDR3 is TGCGCCAGCAGTCATGGGACTAATGAAAAACTGTTTTTT.

V gene TRBV18 combines with J gene TRBJ1-1, with D perhaps TRBD1 (5 bases). The CDR3 has 13 amino acids. Germline values: CDR1 KGHSH, CDR2 LQKENI. Trimming removed 9 bases from V and 3 bases from J, with 14 bases in between. The CDR3 coding sequence is TGTGCCAGTCGTCAGGGAGTTGACACTGAAGCTTTCTTT. It is translated as CASRQGVDTEAFF.

This clone was recorded once. The J gene is TRBJ2-5, the V gene TRBV25-1, with D possibly TRBD2 on 6 matching bases. This CDR3 is built from 14 residues. The V gene lost 1 base and the J gene lost 4 bases, with 10 bases spanning the gap. Germline CDR1 is MGHDK and CDR2 is SYGVNS. CDR3 loop: CASSESWGGETQYF. The CDR3, as DNA: TGTGCCAGCAGTGAATCTTGGGGAGGAGAGACCCAGTACTTC.

Regarding this clone: A far more abundant clone sits one base away, making this likely a read error. The chain has TRBV30 and TRBJ1-2; D possibly corresponds to TRBD1 (5 bases). This CDR3 region has 13 residues. The germline gives CDR1 GTSNPN, CDR2 SVGIG (reference sequence). CDR3: CTWSTRGGGGYTF. DNA of the CDR3: TGTACCTGGAGTACGCGGGGGGGAGGTGGCTACACCTTC.

The CDR3 here is CASNRGANTEAFF. The CDR3 bases are TGTGCCAGCAATCGGGGGGCGAACACTGAAGCTTTCTTT. V usage is TRBV5-4 and J usage is TRBJ1-1; the D gene is possibly TRBD1 (6 bases). The germline gives CDR1 SGHNT, CDR2 YYREEE (reference sequence). The CDR3 has 13 residues. V was clipped by 6 bases and J by 1 base, with 10 bases between them.

A note on this clone: One end of the junction fails to match germline, which may point to a read error. This sample also contains other DNA sequences that code for the same CDR3. The chain joins TRBV25-1 to TRBJ2-7; D gene uncertain. The CDR3 spans 15 residues. From germline, CDR1 is MGHDK and CDR2 SYGVNS. DNA for the CDR3: TGTGCCAGCAGTGGCCCCCTTGAGAACTCCTACGGGCAGTACTTC. This translates into CASSGPLENSYGQYF.

This sequence joins TRBV5-1 and TRBJ1-2; 7 bases fit TRBD1. V lost 5 bases, J lost 4 bases, and 11 bases stayed unmatched. The CDR3 loop spans 15 amino acids. Germline lookup yields CDR1 SGHRS and CDR2 YFSETQ. CDR3 coding DNA: TGCGCCAGCAGTTCACCGGGACAGCCTTCCTATGGCTACACCTTC. It codes for CASSSPGQPSYGYTF. The full variable domain, completed using reference TRBV5-1 and TRBJ1-2, is KAGVTQTPRYLIKTRGQQVTLSCSPISGHRSVSWYQQTPGQGLQFLFEYFSETQRNKGNFPGRFSGRQFSNSRSEMNVSTLELGDSALYLCASSSPGQPSYGYTFGSGTRLTVV.

The V call is TRBV7-9, the J call TRBJ1-1; a possible D gene is TRBD1 (5 bases). The germline V gene has CDR1 SEHNR and CDR2 FQNEAQ (reference sequence). This CDR3 comprises 11 residues. Trimming left V 7 bases short and J 6 bases short, with 9 bases between. The CDR3 sequence: CASIGVSEAFF. The CDR3, as DNA: TGTGCCAGCATAGGGGTGTCTGAAGCTTTCTTT. The full variable domain, rest sourced from reference TRBV7-9 and TRBJ1-1, is DTGVSQNPRHKITKRGQNVTFRCDPISEHNRLYWYRQTLGQGPEFLTYFQNEAQLEKSRLLSDRFSAERPKGSFSTLEIQRTEQGDSAMYLCASIGVSEAFFGQGTRLTVV.

The genes are TRBV18 and TRBJ2-7, with 7 bases matching TRBD2. Germline lookup yields CDR1 KGHSH and CDR2 LQKENI. This CDR3 contains 15 residues. The ends lost 2 bases at V and 4 bases at J; junction bases unmatched: 8. CDR3 in amino acids: CASSPSVGGMYEQYF. The CDR3 nucleotides are TGTGCCAGCTCACCATCAGTGGGAGGGATGTACGAGCAGTACTTC.

Worth noting for this clone: The likely explanation is a read error, given a far larger clone one base away. This chain connects TRBV6-5 to TRBJ1-2; D is uncertain. Deletions cut 9 bases from V and 8 bases from J, with 16 bases between. The CDR3 runs to 12 residues. The germline V gene encodes CDR1 MNHEY and CDR2 SVGAGI. The CDR3: CASINMAGGYTF. The CDR3 region has the DNA TGTGCCAGTATCAACATGGCTGGGGGCTACACCTTC.